Here is one T cell receptor beta chain with its context. Its antigen remains unidentified. A much larger clone sits a single nucleotide away, making a read error possible. Because the CDR3 is missing its conserved closing phenylalanine or tryptophan, this is likely a read error. The data are from a study of CD8 T cells in ankylosing spondylitis. General study findings and limits: Ankylosing spondylitis blood appeared to carry a characteristic TCR beta motif of several highly homologous variants.

A single record per CDR3 protein comes from TCRdb applying MiXCR to the 5' RACE reads. Altogether approximately 500,000 distinct CDR3 sequences are present, roughly 13% being singletons, with the ten largest covering 6.8%. The sample taken for sequencing was blood, either unsorted or a sorted T cell fraction (not recorded which). This sequence was found in a male donor with ankylosing spondylitis.

CDR3 amino acids: CATSDADRDTEAFL. The DNA for the CDR3 is TGTGCCACCAGTGATGCGGACAGGGACACTGAAGCTTTCCTT. The chain joins TRBV24-1 to TRBJ1-1, with 8 bases lining up with TRBD1. The V gene end was trimmed by 3 bases and the J gene end by 3 bases; junction bases not matched to a gene: 2. The CDR3 loop spans 14 amino acids. Germline V gene lookup returns CDR1 KGHDR and CDR2 SFDVKD.